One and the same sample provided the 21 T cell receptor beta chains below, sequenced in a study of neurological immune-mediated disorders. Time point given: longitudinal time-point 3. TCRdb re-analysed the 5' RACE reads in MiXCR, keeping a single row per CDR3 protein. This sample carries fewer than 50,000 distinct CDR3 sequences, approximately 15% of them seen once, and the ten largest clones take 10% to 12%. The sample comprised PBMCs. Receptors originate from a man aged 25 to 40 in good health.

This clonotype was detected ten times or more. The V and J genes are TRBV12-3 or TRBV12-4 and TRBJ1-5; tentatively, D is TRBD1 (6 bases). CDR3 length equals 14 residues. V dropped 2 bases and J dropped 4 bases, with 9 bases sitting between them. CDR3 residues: CASSLNRENQPQHF. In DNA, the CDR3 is TGTGCCAGCAGTTTAAACAGGGAAAATCAGCCCCAGCATTTT.

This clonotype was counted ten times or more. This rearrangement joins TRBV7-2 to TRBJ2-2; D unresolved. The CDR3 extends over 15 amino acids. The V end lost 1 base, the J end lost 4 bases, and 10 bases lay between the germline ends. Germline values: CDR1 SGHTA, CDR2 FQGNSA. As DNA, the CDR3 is TGTGCCAGCAGCTTAGGGATGTCGGGCACCGGGGAGCTGTTTTTT. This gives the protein CASSLGMSGTGELFF.

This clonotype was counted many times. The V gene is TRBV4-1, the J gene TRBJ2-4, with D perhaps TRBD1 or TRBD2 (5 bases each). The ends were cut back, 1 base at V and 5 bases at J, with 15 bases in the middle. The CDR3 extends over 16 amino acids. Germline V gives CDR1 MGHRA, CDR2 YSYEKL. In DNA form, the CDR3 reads TGCGCCAGCAGCCAAGCGTCCGGGACCAGGGAAAACATTCAGTACTTC. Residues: CASSQASGTRENIQYF.

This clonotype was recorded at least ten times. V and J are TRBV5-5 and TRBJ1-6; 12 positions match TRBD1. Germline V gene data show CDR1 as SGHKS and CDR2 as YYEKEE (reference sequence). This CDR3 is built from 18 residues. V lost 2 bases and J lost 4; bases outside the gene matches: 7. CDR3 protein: CASSLGGDRGLYNSPLHF. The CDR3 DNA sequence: TGTGCCAGCAGCTTAGGCGGGGACAGGGGGCTTTATAATTCACCCCTCCACTTT.

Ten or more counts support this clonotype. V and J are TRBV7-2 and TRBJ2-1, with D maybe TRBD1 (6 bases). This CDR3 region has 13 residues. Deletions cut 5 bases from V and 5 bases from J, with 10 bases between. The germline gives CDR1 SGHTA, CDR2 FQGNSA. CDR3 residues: CASSPGVHNEQFF. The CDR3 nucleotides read TGTGCCAGCAGCCCAGGGGTCCACAATGAGCAGTTCTTC.

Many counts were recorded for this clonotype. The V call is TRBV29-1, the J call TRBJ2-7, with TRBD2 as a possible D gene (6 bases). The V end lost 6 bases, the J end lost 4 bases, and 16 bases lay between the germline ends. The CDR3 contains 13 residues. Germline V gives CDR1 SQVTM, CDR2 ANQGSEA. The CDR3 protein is CSVPGPGSYEQYF. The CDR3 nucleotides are TGCAGCGTCCCGGGCCCCGGGAGTTACGAGCAGTACTTC.

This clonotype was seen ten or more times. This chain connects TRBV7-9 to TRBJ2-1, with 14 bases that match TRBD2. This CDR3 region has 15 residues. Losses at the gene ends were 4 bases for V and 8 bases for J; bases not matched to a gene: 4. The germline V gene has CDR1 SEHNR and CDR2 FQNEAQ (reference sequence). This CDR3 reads CASSSVGLAGDEQFF. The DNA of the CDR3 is TGTGCCAGCAGCTCCGTGGGACTAGCGGGAGATGAGCAGTTCTTC.

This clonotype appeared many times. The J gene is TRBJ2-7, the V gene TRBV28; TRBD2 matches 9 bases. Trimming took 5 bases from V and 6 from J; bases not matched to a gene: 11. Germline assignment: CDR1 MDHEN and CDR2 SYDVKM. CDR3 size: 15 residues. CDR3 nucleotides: TGTGCCAGCAGTCCCGGCAGCGGGAGGTTTGGCGAGCAGTACTTC. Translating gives CASSPGSGRFGEQYF.

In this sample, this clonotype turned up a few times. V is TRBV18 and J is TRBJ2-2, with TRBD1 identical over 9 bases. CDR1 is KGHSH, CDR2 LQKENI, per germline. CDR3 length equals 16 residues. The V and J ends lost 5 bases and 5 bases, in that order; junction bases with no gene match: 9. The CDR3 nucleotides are TGTGCCAGCTCAGCGACCGGGACAGGGCGGACCGGGGAGCTGTTTTTT. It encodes CASSATGTGRTGELFF. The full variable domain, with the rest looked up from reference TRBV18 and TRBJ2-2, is NAGVMQNPRHLVRRRGQEARLRCSPMKGHSHVYWYRQLPEEGLKFMVYLQKENIIDESGMPKERFSAEFPKEGPSILRIQQVVRGDSAAYFCASSATGTGRTGELFFGEGSRLTVL.

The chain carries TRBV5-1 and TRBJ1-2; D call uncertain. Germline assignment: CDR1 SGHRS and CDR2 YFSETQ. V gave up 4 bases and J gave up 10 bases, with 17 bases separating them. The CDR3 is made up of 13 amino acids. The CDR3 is CASSRTYLYPYTF. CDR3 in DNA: TGCGCCAGCAGCAGGACCTACCTCTATCCCTACACCTTC. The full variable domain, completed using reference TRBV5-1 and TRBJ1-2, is KAGVTQTPRYLIKTRGQQVTLSCSPISGHRSVSWYQQTPGQGLQFLFEYFSETQRNKGNFPGRFSGRQFSNSRSEMNVSTLELGDSALYLCASSRTYLYPYTFGSGTRLTVV.

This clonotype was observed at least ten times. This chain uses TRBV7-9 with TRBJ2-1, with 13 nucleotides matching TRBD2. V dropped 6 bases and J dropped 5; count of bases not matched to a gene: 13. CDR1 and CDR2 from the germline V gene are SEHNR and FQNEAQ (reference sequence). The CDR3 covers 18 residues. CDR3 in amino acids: CASRGLAGAHGDNNEQFF. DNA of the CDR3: TGTGCCAGCAGAGGACTAGCGGGAGCCCATGGGGATAACAATGAGCAGTTCTTC.

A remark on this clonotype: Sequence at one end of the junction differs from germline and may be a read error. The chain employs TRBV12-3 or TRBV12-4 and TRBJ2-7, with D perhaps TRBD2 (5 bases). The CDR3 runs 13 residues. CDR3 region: CASSLVGVNEHYF. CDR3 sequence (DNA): TGTGCCAGCAGTTTAGTGGGAGTAAACGAGCATTACTTC.

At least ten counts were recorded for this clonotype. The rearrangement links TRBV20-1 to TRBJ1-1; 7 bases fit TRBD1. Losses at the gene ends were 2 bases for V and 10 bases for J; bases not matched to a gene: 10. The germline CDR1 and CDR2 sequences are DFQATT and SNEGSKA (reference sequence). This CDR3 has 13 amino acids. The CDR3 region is CSARSGGTPGAFF. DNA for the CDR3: TGCAGTGCTAGATCAGGGGGGACCCCCGGAGCTTTCTTT.

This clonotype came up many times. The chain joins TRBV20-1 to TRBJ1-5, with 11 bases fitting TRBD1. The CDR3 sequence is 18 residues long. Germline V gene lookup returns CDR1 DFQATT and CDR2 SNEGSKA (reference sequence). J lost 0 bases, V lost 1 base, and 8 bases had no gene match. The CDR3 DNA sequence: TGCAGTGCTAGAGCCGGGACAGGGGGAGGGTATAGCAATCAGCCCCAGCATTTT. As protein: CSARAGTGGGYSNQPQHF.

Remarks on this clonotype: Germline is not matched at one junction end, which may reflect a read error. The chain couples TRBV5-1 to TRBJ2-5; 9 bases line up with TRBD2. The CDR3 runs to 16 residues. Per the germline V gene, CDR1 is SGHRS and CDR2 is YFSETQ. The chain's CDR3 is CAISFVLSGSWETQYF. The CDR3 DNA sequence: TGCGCCATCAGCTTCGTGCTTAGCGGGAGCTGGGAGACCCAGTACTTC.

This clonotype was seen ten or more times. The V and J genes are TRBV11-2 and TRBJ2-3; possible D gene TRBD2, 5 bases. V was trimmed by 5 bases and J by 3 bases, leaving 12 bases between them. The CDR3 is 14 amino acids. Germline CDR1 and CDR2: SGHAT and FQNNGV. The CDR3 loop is CASSPQWRTDTQYF. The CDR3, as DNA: TGTGCCAGCAGCCCCCAATGGAGGACAGATACGCAGTATTTT.

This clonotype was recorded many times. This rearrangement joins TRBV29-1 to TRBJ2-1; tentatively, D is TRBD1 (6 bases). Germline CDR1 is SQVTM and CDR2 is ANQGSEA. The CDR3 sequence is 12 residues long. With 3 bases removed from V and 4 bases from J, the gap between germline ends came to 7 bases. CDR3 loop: CSVETGYNEQFF. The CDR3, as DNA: TGCAGCGTTGAGACAGGATACAATGAGCAGTTCTTC.

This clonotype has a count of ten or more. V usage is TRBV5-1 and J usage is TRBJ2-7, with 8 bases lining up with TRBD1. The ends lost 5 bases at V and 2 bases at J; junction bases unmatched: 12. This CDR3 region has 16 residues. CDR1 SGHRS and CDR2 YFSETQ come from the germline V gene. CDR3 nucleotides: TGCGCCAGCAGACCGACCGGGACAGGATATGCCTACGAGCAGTACTTC. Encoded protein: CASRPTGTGYAYEQYF.

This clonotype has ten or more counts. CDR3 nucleotides: TGTGCCAGCAGTAACAGGGGGATAGCAAGCAATCAGCCCCAGCATTTT. This sequence encodes CASSNRGIASNQPQHF. The rearrangement uses TRBV28 and TRBJ1-5, with 8 bases that match TRBD1. Germline trimming cut 5 bases from V and 1 base from J; bases unmatched to any gene: 7. Per the germline V gene, CDR1 is MDHEN and CDR2 is SYDVKM. The CDR3 covers 16 residues. Supplemented by reference TRBV28 and TRBJ1-5, the full variable domain reads DVKVTQSSRYLVKRTGEKVFLECVQDMDHENMFWYRQDPGLGLRLIYFSYDVKMKEKGDIPEGYSVSREKKERFSLILESASTNQTSMYLCASSNRGIASNQPQHFGDGTRLSIL.

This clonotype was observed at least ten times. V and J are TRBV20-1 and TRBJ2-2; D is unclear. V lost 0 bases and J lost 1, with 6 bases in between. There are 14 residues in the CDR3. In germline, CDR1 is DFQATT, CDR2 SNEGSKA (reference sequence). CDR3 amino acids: CSARDKGNTGELFF. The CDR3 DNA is TGCAGTGCTAGAGATAAAGGGAACACCGGGGAGCTGTTTTTT.

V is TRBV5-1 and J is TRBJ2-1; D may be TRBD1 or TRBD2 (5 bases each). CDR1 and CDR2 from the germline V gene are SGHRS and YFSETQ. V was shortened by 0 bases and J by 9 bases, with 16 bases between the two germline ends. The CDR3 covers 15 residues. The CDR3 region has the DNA TGCGCCAGCAGCTTGGCCGGGGCAGGGATGAGTGAGCAGTTCTTC. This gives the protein CASSLAGAGMSEQFF.